What follows are 10 T cell receptor beta chains derived from one specimen sequenced in a study of cytomegalovirus exposure and HLA in healthy donors. The PCR used 60 Vbeta and 13 Jbeta primers. Clones were sequenced by immunoSEQ multiplex PCR, and TCRdb holds only the in-frame ones, with some missing. The sample includes about 150,000 clones, approximately 82% of them seen just once. The sequenced material came from PBMCs. These TCRs come from a woman aged 45-59 years in good health and CMV-seropositive.

The rearrangement uses TRBV5-1 and TRBJ1-1; D is undetermined. Trimming left V 4 bases short and J 0 bases short, with 13 bases between. Germline CDR1 and CDR2: SGHRS and YFSETQ. This CDR3 region has 15 residues. This CDR3 is CASSPGLRMNTEAFF. CDR3 sequence (DNA): TGCGCCAGCAGCCCTGGTCTGCGGATGAACACTGAAGCTTTCTTT. The full variable domain, completed using reference TRBV5-1 and TRBJ1-1, is KAGVTQTPRYLIKTRGQQVTLSCSPISGHRSVSWYQQTPGQGLQFLFEYFSETQRNKGNFPGRFSGRQFSNSRSEMNVSTLELGDSALYLCASSPGLRMNTEAFFGQGTRLTVV.

This clone was recorded once. The chain employs TRBV5-6 and TRBJ1-2; TRBD1 matches at 7 bases. V lost 5 bases, J lost 2 bases, and 3 bases stayed unmatched. Germline CDR1 and CDR2: SGHDT and YYEEEE. The CDR3 contains 13 residues. In DNA form, the CDR3 reads TGTGCCAGCAGTATCAGGGGGAACTATGGCTACACCTTC. Its protein product is CASSIRGNYGYTF.

CDR3 coding DNA: TGTGCCAGCAGTCCCACCGGGGGTGGCGGGCAGTTCTTC. This gives the protein CASSPTGGGGQFF. The V gene is TRBV6-5, the J gene TRBJ2-1, with D possibly TRBD2 on 6 matching bases. From germline, CDR1 is MNHEY and CDR2 SVGAGI. The CDR3 spans 13 residues. V was shortened by 5 bases and J by 12 bases, with 17 bases between the two germline ends.

The chain recombines TRBV11-1 with TRBJ2-1; 7 bases agree with TRBD1. Germline CDR1 reads SGHAT; CDR2 reads FQDESV (reference sequence). Trimming at V came to 2 bases and at J to 6 bases, leaving 1 base not matched to a gene. The CDR3 spans 13 residues. CDR3 bases: TGTGCCAGCAGCTTAAACAGGGGCAATGAGCAGTTCTTC. Translating gives CASSLNRGNEQFF. Drawing the rest from reference TRBV11-1 and TRBJ2-1, the complete variable domain is EAEVAQSPRYKITEKSQAVAFWCDPISGHATLYWYRQILGQGPELLVQFQDESVVDDSQLPKDRFSAERLKGVDSTLKIQPAELGDSAMYLCASSLNRGNEQFFGPGTRLTVL.

This clone was recorded once. This chain connects TRBV2 to TRBJ2-7, with D maybe TRBD1 (5 bases). V lost 1 base, J lost 3 bases, and 19 bases lay in between. The CDR3 totals 17 residues. From germline, CDR1 is SNHLY and CDR2 FYNNEI. Here the CDR3 DNA reads TGTGCCAGCAGTGAAGTAGGGGCAGTGGGGTCTTTCTACGAGCAGTACTTC. Translated, it gives CASSEVGAVGSFYEQYF. Drawing the rest from reference TRBV2 and TRBJ2-7, the complete variable domain is EPEVTQTPSHQVTQMGQEVILRCVPISNHLYFYWYRQILGQKVEFLVSFYNNEISEKSEIFDDQFSVERPDGSNFTLKIRSTKLEDSAMYFCASSEVGAVGSFYEQYFGPGTRLTVT.

The chain joins TRBV7-9 to TRBJ1-4; maybe TRBD1 (6 bases). The CDR3 length is 15 residues. Deletions cut 2 bases from V and 4 bases from J, with 11 bases between. CDR1 is SEHNR, CDR2 FQNEAQ, per germline (reference sequence). The CDR3 protein is CASSLPGTFNEKLFF. As DNA, the CDR3 is TGTGCCAGCAGCTTACCCGGGACATTTAATGAAAAACTGTTTTTT.

The V and J genes are TRBV13 and TRBJ1-2; D uncertain. With 5 bases removed from V and 1 base from J, the gap between germline ends came to 14 bases. In germline, CDR1 is PRHDT, CDR2 FYEKMQ (reference sequence). This CDR3 is 15 amino acids long. CDR3 sequence reads: CASSPRGGNNYGYTF. The DNA of the CDR3 is TGTGCCAGCAGCCCCCGGGGAGGGAATAACTATGGCTACACCTTC.

The V call is TRBV5-1, the J call TRBJ2-7; a possible D gene is TRBD1 (6 bases). Germline V gives CDR1 SGHRS, CDR2 YFSETQ. Trimming cost V 4 bases and J 4 bases, with 15 bases left between them. The CDR3 runs 14 residues. Here the CDR3 reads CASSPDRSPYEQYF. The CDR3 region has the DNA TGCGCCAGCAGCCCTGACAGGTCCCCTTACGAGCAGTACTTC. The entire variable domain, with the rest obtained from reference TRBV5-1 and TRBJ2-7, is as follows: KAGVTQTPRYLIKTRGQQVTLSCSPISGHRSVSWYQQTPGQGLQFLFEYFSETQRNKGNFPGRFSGRQFSNSRSEMNVSTLELGDSALYLCASSPDRSPYEQYFGPGTRLTVT.

The chain recombines TRBV13 with TRBJ2-4; no reliable D call. The germline gives CDR1 PRHDT, CDR2 FYEKMQ (reference sequence). V lost 4 bases and J lost 4, with 8 bases in between. The CDR3 loop spans 13 amino acids. The CDR3, as DNA: TGTGCCAGCAGCTACCGGGTAAAAAACATTCAGTACTTC. It is translated as CASSYRVKNIQYF.

The rearrangement joins TRBV6-5 to TRBJ1-6, with 10 bases that match TRBD1. Germline lookup yields CDR1 MNHEY and CDR2 SVGAGI. The CDR3 runs 14 residues. Trimming took 2 bases from V and 14 from J; bases not matched to a gene: 6. CDR3 nucleotides: TGTGCCAGCAGTTACGCGGGACAGGGGACGGCCCTCCACTTT. Translating it yields CASSYAGQGTALHF.